This entry concerns a single T cell receptor beta chain. The protocol was immunoSEQ multiplex PCR, while the TCRdb copy is restricted to in-frame clones and leaves out a portion. This sample has approximately 1.9 million clones, with over 85% found just once. It was CD45RO-negative cells, positively selected for CCR7, that made up naive CD8 cells, with terminally differentiated effector memory CD45RA+ cells excluded. The data stem from a study of shared clonotypes between healthy human individuals. This CDR3 spans 14 amino acids. V gave up 3 bases and J gave up 6 bases, with 11 bases separating them.

The sequence was obtained from a young man in good health. Some clones in this sample may be carry-over from other donors' samples. The chain employs TRBV23-1 and TRBJ2-2; no firm D call. TRBV23-1 is given ORF status, its function remaining uncertain. Input material: naive CD8+ T cells from PBMCs. CDR3 loop: CASSHDPPAGELFF. The CDR3 DNA reads TGCGCCAGCAGTCACGACCCCCCCGCCGGGGAGCTGTTTTTT.